These T cell receptor beta chains were read from a single sample in a study of shared clonotypes between healthy human individuals. Repertoires were generated with immunoSEQ multiplex PCR, while TCRdb's copy carries only in-frame clones and drops some. The table shows approximately 100,000 clones, with 67% occurring only once. The sample comprised memory CD8+ T cells sorted from blood. These receptors were collected from a woman aged 30 to 39 in good health. Each CDR3 is given with its conserved first and last residue. The order of the fields is D gene, J gene, V gene, clone size, CDR3 DNA, CDR3 protein. D genes are given only for firm matches. Clone size, where shown, is once, few, many, or a class for clones that have expanded.

d_gene: TRBD2; j_gene: TRBJ2-6; v_gene: TRBV29-1; abundance: many; CDR3nt: TGCAGCGTGATAGCGGGAGGGCCCTCTGGGGCCAACGTCCTGACTTTC; CDR3aa: CSVIAGGPSGANVLTF
d_gene: .; j_gene: TRBJ2-2; v_gene: TRBV7-9; abundance: .; CDR3nt: TGTGCCAGCAGCTTAGGGAACACCGGGGAGCTGTTTTTT; CDR3aa: CASSLGNTGELFF
d_gene: .; j_gene: TRBJ2-7; v_gene: TRBV27; abundance: .; CDR3nt: TGTGCCAGCAGCCTACTGGACAGCAGTTCCTACGAGCAGTACTTC; CDR3aa: CASSLLDSSSYEQYF
d_gene: TRBD2; j_gene: TRBJ2-7; v_gene: TRBV13; abundance: many; CDR3nt: TGTGCCAGCAGCCCGCCGGGGAGCGGGGGCCGGGAGCAGTACTTC; CDR3aa: CASSPPGSGGREQYF
d_gene: TRBD1; j_gene: TRBJ2-3; v_gene: TRBV2; abundance: .; CDR3nt: TGTGCCAGCGGGAGGGGACAGGGGCAAACAGATACGCAGTATTTT; CDR3aa: CASGRGQGQTDTQYF
d_gene: TRBD1; j_gene: TRBJ2-3; v_gene: TRBV28; abundance: .; CDR3nt: TGTGCCAGCAGTTCCAATGGGGACAGGGGGCTGAGCACAGATACGCAGTATTTT; CDR3aa: CASSSNGDRGLSTDTQYF
d_gene: TRBD2; j_gene: TRBJ2-7; v_gene: TRBV11-2; abundance: .; CDR3nt: TGTGCCAGCAGCCCCGTACTAGCGGGCACCTACGAGCAGTACTTC; CDR3aa: CASSPVLAGTYEQYF
d_gene: .; j_gene: TRBJ2-6; v_gene: TRBV29-1; abundance: .; CDR3nt: TGCAGCGTAGCAGCCTCTGGGGCCAACGTCCTGACTTTC; CDR3aa: CSVAASGANVLTF
d_gene: .; j_gene: TRBJ2-5; v_gene: TRBV9; abundance: .; CDR3nt: TGTGCCAGCAGCGGGCCAGGGGCGACCCAGTACTTC; CDR3aa: CASSGPGATQYF
d_gene: .; j_gene: TRBJ2-7; v_gene: TRBV6-1; abundance: many; CDR3nt: TGTGCCAGCAGTGAAGAGGATAGCGCTTCCTACGAGCAGTACTTC; CDR3aa: CASSEEDSASYEQYF
d_gene: .; j_gene: TRBJ1-3; v_gene: TRBV6-1; abundance: .; CDR3nt: TGTGCCAGCAGTGAAATGGGGCCGTACTCTGGAAACACCATATATTTT; CDR3aa: CASSEMGPYSGNTIYF
d_gene: .; j_gene: TRBJ1-2; v_gene: TRBV5-4; abundance: .; CDR3nt: TGTGCCAGCACTAACCGAGGAGGGGCCGCATCTATTGGCTACACCTTC; CDR3aa: CASTNRGGAASIGYTF
d_gene: .; j_gene: TRBJ2-7; v_gene: TRBV11-2; abundance: .; CDR3nt: TGTGCCAGCAGCTTAGGGCCCAGGGCCCCTTCCTACGAGCAGTACTTC; CDR3aa: CASSLGPRAPSYEQYF
d_gene: TRBD2; j_gene: TRBJ2-3; v_gene: TRBV5-8; abundance: many; CDR3nt: TGTGCCAGCAGCTTGGGGCTAGCGGGAGTGGATACGCAGTATTTT; CDR3aa: CASSLGLAGVDTQYF
d_gene: .; j_gene: TRBJ1-5; v_gene: TRBV19; abundance: .; CDR3nt: TGTGCCTCCTCGAGAGGAAGATACTATAGCAATCAGCCCCAGCATTTT; CDR3aa: CASSRGRYYSNQPQHF
d_gene: TRBD2; j_gene: TRBJ2-1; v_gene: TRBV14; abundance: .; CDR3nt: TGTGCCAGCAGCCAAGTGTACGGGCTAGCGGGAATGGATGAGCAGTTCTTC; CDR3aa: CASSQVYGLAGMDEQFF
d_gene: TRBD2; j_gene: TRBJ2-2; v_gene: TRBV5-1; abundance: .; CDR3nt: TGCGCCAGCAGCTTGGTCGCTAGCGGGAAAATCGGGGAGCTGTTTTTT; CDR3aa: CASSLVASGKIGELFF
d_gene: TRBD2; j_gene: TRBJ2-7; v_gene: TRBV6-5; abundance: .; CDR3nt: TGTGCCAGCAGCCCGGGACTAACCTACGAGCAGTACTTC; CDR3aa: CASSPGLTYEQYF
d_gene: .; j_gene: TRBJ1-5; v_gene: TRBV7-2; abundance: few; CDR3nt: TGTGCCAGCAGCCGTCAGGAATATCAGCCCCAGCATTTT; CDR3aa: CASSRQEYQPQHF
d_gene: .; j_gene: TRBJ2-2; v_gene: TRBV28; abundance: .; CDR3nt: TGTGCCAGCAGTCAATCCCTCGTAGCGTACACCGGGGAGCTGTTTTTT; CDR3aa: CASSQSLVAYTGELFF
d_gene: .; j_gene: TRBJ2-6; v_gene: TRBV5-6; abundance: .; CDR3nt: TGTGCCAGCAGCTTGGGGTGGTCTGGGGCCAACGTCCTGACTTTC; CDR3aa: CASSLGWSGANVLTF
d_gene: TRBD2; j_gene: TRBJ2-1; v_gene: TRBV27; abundance: few; CDR3nt: TGTGCCAGCAGTCAAATTCTAGCGGGAGGGTCCAATGAGCAGTTCTTC; CDR3aa: CASSQILAGGSNEQFF
d_gene: TRBD2; j_gene: TRBJ2-7; v_gene: TRBV6-1; abundance: few; CDR3nt: TGTGCCAGCAGTGAAGGGACTAGCGGCTCCTACGAGCAGTACTTC; CDR3aa: CASSEGTSGSYEQYF
d_gene: .; j_gene: TRBJ2-7; v_gene: TRBV25-1; abundance: few; CDR3nt: TGTGCCAGCAGTGATGCGAGGTACTCCTACGAGCAGTACTTC; CDR3aa: CASSDARYSYEQYF
d_gene: .; j_gene: TRBJ2-7; v_gene: TRBV5-6; abundance: .; CDR3nt: TGTGCCAGCAGTTCAGTCATCGGGGCCCGATCCTACGAGCAGTACTTC; CDR3aa: CASSSVIGARSYEQYF
d_gene: .; j_gene: TRBJ2-5; v_gene: TRBV15; abundance: .; CDR3nt: TGTGCCACCAGCGGATTAGTTCACCAAGAGACCCAGTACTTC; CDR3aa: CATSGLVHQETQYF
d_gene: .; j_gene: TRBJ1-1; v_gene: TRBV7-9; abundance: .; CDR3nt: TGTGCCAGCAGCTTAGCGCTTGTGAACACTGAAGCTTTCTTT; CDR3aa: CASSLALVNTEAFF
d_gene: .; j_gene: TRBJ1-1; v_gene: TRBV7-2; abundance: .; CDR3nt: TGTGCCAGCAGCTTAAATCCCCTGGGGCAGGCTGTAATGAACACTGAAGCTTTCTTT; CDR3aa: CASSLNPLGQAVMNTEAFF
d_gene: .; j_gene: TRBJ2-3; v_gene: TRBV5-8; abundance: .; CDR3nt: TGTGCCAGCAGCTTGGAGGGAGGAGCGGCAGATACGCAGTATTTT; CDR3aa: CASSLEGGAADTQYF
d_gene: .; j_gene: TRBJ2-3; v_gene: TRBV11-2; abundance: .; CDR3nt: TGTGCCAGCAGCCCCCATCCGAGCACAGATACGCAGTATTTT; CDR3aa: CASSPHPSTDTQYF
d_gene: .; j_gene: TRBJ2-1; v_gene: TRBV25-1; abundance: .; CDR3nt: TGTGCCAGCAGTGAACGTTCAGGGGAGGCCTCTGGCAATGAGCAGTTCTTC; CDR3aa: CASSERSGEASGNEQFF
d_gene: TRBD2; j_gene: TRBJ2-7; v_gene: TRBV2; abundance: .; CDR3nt: TGTGCCAGCAGCAACACCCCTAGCGGGGACTCCTACGAGCAGTACTTC; CDR3aa: CASSNTPSGDSYEQYF
d_gene: .; j_gene: TRBJ1-3; v_gene: TRBV29-1; abundance: .; CDR3nt: TGCAGCGTTGACACTCCCGGAAACACCATATATTTT; CDR3aa: CSVDTPGNTIYF
d_gene: TRBD1; j_gene: TRBJ1-5; v_gene: TRBV7-9; abundance: .; CDR3nt: TGTGCCAGCAGCTTAGGAGGAGAACAGGGGTCTCCCTTCCCCCAGCATTTT; CDR3aa: CASSLGGEQGSPFPQHF
d_gene: TRBD2; j_gene: TRBJ2-1; v_gene: TRBV19; abundance: medium-sized; CDR3nt: TGTGCCAGTTCCCTAGCGGACTACAATGAGCAGTTCTTC; CDR3aa: CASSLADYNEQFF